This TCR beta chain was identified in a study of blood T cell repertoires in COVID-19. Study in general: Acute and convalescent COVID-19 specimens originated in the United States, Italy and Spain. T cells, B-cell-depleted T cells, or PBMCs provided the cDNA or gDNA that served as material.

Under the authors' procedure: From reference gene primer amplification, estimates of nucleated cell counts were derived. The protocol was immunoSEQ multiplex PCR, while the TCRdb copy is restricted to in-frame clones and leaves out a portion. V and J calls and clone size come straight from that table; D and trimming were deduced from the DNA. The repertoire includes 250,000 to 300,000 clones, roughly nine tenths of them detected once, and 0.94% sits in the top ten. V was clipped by 1 base and J by 6 bases, with 11 bases between them. The CDR3 consists of 14 residues. Looked up from germline, CDR1 is MGHRA and CDR2 is YSYEKL.

This TCR was sampled from a woman between 40 and 55 years old who had recovered from COVID-19. Sequencing was done on a sample of peripheral blood. V and J are TRBV4-1 and TRBJ2-3; D is uncertain. The CDR3 spells CASSQGGGVDTQYF. Written as DNA, the CDR3 is TGCGCCAGCAGCCAAGGAGGTGGTGTGGATACGCAGTATTTT.